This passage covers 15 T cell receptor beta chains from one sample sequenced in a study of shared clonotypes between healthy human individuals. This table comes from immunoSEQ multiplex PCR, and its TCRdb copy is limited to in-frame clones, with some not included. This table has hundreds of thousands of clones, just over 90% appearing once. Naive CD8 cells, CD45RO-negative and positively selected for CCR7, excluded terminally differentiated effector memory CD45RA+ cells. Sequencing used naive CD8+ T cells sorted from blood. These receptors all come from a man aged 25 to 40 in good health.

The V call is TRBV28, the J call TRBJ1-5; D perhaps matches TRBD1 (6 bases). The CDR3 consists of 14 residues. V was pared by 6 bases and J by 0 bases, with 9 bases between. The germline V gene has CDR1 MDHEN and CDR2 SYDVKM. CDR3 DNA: TGTGCCAGCAGACAGGGAGCTAGCAATCAGCCCCAGCATTTT. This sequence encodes CASRQGASNQPQHF.

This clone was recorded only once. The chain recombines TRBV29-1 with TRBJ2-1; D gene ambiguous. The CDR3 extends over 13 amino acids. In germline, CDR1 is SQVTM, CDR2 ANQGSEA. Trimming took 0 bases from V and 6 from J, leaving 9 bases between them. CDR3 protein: CSVEDQGRNEQFF. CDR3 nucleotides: TGCAGCGTTGAAGATCAAGGGCGCAATGAGCAGTTCTTC.

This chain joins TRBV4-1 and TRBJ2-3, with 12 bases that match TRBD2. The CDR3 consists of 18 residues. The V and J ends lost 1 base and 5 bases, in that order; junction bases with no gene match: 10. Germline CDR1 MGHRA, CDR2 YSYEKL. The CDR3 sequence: CASSQGLAGGLGRDTQYF. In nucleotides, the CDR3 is TGCGCCAGCAGCCAAGGGCTAGCGGGAGGGTTGGGTCGAGATACGCAGTATTTT.

The CDR3 DNA reads TGTGCCAGCAGCTTACTAGCGGGGTGGCAAGAGACCCAGTACTTC. Encoded protein: CASSLLAGWQETQYF. This chain uses TRBV11-2 with TRBJ2-5; 9 nucleotides line up with TRBD2. This CDR3 has 15 residues. The V and J ends lost 2 bases and 2 bases, in that order; junction bases with no gene match: 3. The germline CDR1 and CDR2 sequences are SGHAT and FQNNGV.

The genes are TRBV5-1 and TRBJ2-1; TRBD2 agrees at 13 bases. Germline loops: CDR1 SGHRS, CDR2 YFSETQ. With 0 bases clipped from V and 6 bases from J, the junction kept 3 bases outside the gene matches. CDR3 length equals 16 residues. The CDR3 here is CASSLGTSGRGNEQFF. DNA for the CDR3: TGCGCCAGCAGCTTGGGAACTAGCGGGAGGGGCAATGAGCAGTTCTTC.

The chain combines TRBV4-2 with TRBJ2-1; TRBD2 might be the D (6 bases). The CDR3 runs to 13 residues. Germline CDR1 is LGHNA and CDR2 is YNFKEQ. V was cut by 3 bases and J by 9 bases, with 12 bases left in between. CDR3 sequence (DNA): TGTGCCAGCAGCCAGACACTAGCTACTGAGCAGTTCTTC. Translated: CASSQTLATEQFF.

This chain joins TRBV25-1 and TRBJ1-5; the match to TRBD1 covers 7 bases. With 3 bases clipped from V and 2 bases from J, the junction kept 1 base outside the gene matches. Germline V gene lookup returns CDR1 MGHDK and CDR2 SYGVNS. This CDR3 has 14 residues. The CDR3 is CASSDGTGNQPQHF. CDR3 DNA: TGTGCCAGCAGTGATGGGACAGGCAATCAGCCCCAGCATTTT.

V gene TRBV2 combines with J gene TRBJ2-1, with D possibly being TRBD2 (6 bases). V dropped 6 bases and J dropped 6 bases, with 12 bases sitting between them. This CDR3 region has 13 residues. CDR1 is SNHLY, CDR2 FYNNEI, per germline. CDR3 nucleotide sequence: TGTGCCAGCAGCCTCATGGGGGGCAATGAGCAGTTCTTC. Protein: CASSLMGGNEQFF.

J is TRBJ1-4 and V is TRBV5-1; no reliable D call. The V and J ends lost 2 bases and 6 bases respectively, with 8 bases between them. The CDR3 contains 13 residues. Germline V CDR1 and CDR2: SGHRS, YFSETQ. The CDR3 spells CASSFFPDEKLFF. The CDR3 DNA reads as TGCGCCAGCAGCTTCTTTCCCGATGAAAAACTGTTTTTT.

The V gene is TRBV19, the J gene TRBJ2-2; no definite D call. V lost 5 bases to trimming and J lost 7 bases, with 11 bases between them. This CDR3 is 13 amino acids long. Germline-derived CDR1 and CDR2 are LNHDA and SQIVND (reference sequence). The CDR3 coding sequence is TGTGCCAGTAGTCTATTCGGATACGGGGAGCTGTTTTTT. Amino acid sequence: CASSLFGYGELFF.

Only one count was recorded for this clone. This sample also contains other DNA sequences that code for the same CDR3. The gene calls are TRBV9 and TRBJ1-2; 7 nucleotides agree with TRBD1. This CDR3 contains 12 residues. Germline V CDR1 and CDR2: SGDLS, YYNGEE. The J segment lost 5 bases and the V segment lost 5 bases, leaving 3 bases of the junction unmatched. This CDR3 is CASRDRVYGYTF. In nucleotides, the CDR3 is TGTGCCAGCAGAGACAGGGTTTATGGCTACACCTTC.

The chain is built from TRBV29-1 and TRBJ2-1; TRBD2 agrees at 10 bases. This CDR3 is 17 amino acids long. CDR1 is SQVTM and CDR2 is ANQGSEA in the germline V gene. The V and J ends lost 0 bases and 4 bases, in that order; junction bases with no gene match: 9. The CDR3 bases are TGCAGCGTTGAAGATCTTCAAGAGCGGGAGGGGTACAATGAGCAGTTCTTC. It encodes CSVEDLQEREGYNEQFF.

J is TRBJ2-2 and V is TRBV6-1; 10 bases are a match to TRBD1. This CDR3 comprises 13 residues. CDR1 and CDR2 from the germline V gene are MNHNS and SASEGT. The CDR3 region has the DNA TGTGCAGGACAGGGGGAGAACACCGGGGAGCTGTTTTTT. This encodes CAGQGENTGELFF.

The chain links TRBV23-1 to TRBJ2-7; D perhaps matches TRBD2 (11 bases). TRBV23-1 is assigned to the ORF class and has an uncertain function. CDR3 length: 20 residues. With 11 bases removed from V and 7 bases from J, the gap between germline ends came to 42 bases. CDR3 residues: CALRLLLSGTGELAGAEQYF. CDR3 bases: TGCGCCCTGCGGCTCTTACTTTCCGGGACAGGGGAACTAGCGGGAGCGGAGCAGTACTTC.

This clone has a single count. CDR3 region: CASSILAGNTDTQYF. DNA of the CDR3: TGTGCCAGTAGTATACTAGCGGGCAACACAGATACGCAGTATTTT. The chain joins TRBV19 to TRBJ2-3; 8 bases match TRBD2. V lost 2 bases, J lost 2 bases, and 3 bases stayed unmatched. From germline, CDR1 is LNHDA and CDR2 SQIVND (reference sequence). CDR3 size: 15 residues.